Listed below are T cell receptor beta chains from one sample, sequenced in a study of T-cell memory formation after mild COVID-19. TCRdb recomputed calls from the 5' RACE reads with MiXCR, one row per CDR3 protein. This table holds approximately 400,000 distinct CDR3 sequences, less than 25% found once. Sequenced: PBMCs or a T cell subset sorted from them (not recorded which). The receptors were sampled from an adult woman who had mild COVID-19 (a few samples of this study predate the infection). Cell type and time point are not known. CDR3s include the opening cysteine and the closing phenylalanine or tryptophan. A D gene is named only where the DNA matches it firmly. The size field is filled for only some rows; it gives once, few, many or a size class.

clone_size: few
d_call: TRBD1
j_call: TRBJ2-5
v_call: TRBV29-1
cdr3_aa: CSVAGEDRDVVQETQYF
cdr3_nt: TGCAGCGTTGCAGGGGAGGACAGGGATGTTGTTCAAGAGACCCAGTACTTC

clone_size: many
d_call: NA
j_call: TRBJ1-1
v_call: TRBV6-1
cdr3_aa: CATQGNTEAFF
cdr3_nt: TGTGCCACACAGGGGAACACTGAAGCTTTCTTT

clone_size: NA
d_call: NA
j_call: TRBJ2-1
v_call: TRBV9
cdr3_aa: CASSPPPNEQFF
cdr3_nt: TGTGCCAGCAGCCCTCCCCCCAATGAGCAGTTCTTC

clone_size: NA
d_call: NA
j_call: TRBJ1-1
v_call: TRBV12-3/TRBV12-4
cdr3_aa: CASSHTAGSTEAFF
cdr3_nt: TGTGCCAGCAGCCATACTGCGGGTTCCACTGAAGCTTTCTTT

clone_size: many
d_call: NA
j_call: TRBJ1-1
v_call: TRBV29-1
cdr3_aa: CSSVMVGEAFF
cdr3_nt: TGCAGCTCAGTAATGGTGGGAGAAGCTTTCTTT

clone_size: few
d_call: NA
j_call: TRBJ2-7
v_call: TRBV11-2
cdr3_aa: CASSLGLGMMAAEQYF
cdr3_nt: TGTGCCAGCAGCTTAGGATTAGGGATGATGGCAGCCGAGCAGTACTTC

clone_size: few
d_call: TRBD1
j_call: TRBJ1-1
v_call: TRBV12-3/TRBV12-4
cdr3_aa: CASSQTGWDTEAFF
cdr3_nt: TGTGCCAGCAGTCAGACAGGGTGGGACACTGAAGCTTTCTTT

clone_size: NA
d_call: TRBD2
j_call: TRBJ2-1
v_call: TRBV3-1
cdr3_aa: CASSQSTSGGADEQFF
cdr3_nt: TGTGCCAGCAGCCAGTCGACTAGCGGGGGGGCCGATGAGCAGTTCTTC

clone_size: NA
d_call: TRBD2
j_call: TRBJ2-7
v_call: TRBV7-9
cdr3_aa: CASSAGLAGAYEQYF
cdr3_nt: TGTGCCAGCAGCGCAGGACTAGCGGGGGCCTACGAGCAGTACTTC

clone_size: NA
d_call: NA
j_call: TRBJ1-2
v_call: TRBV29-1
cdr3_aa: CSVEFPNYGYTF
cdr3_nt: TGCAGCGTTGAATTCCCAAACTATGGCTACACCTTC

clone_size: few
d_call: NA
j_call: TRBJ2-5
v_call: TRBV7-2
cdr3_aa: CASSLPGTSQYF
cdr3_nt: TGTGCCAGCAGCTTACCAGGAACGTCCCAGTACTTC

clone_size: few
d_call: NA
j_call: TRBJ2-3
v_call: TRBV20-1
cdr3_aa: CSASTWPGDFTDTQYF
cdr3_nt: TGCAGTGCTAGTACGTGGCCAGGGGATTTCACAGATACGCAGTATTTT

clone_size: NA
d_call: NA
j_call: TRBJ1-5
v_call: TRBV6-1
cdr3_aa: CASSHTAVGEGQPQHF
cdr3_nt: TGTGCCAGCAGCCATACGGCCGTGGGAGAGGGTCAGCCCCAGCATTTT

clone_size: NA
d_call: NA
j_call: TRBJ2-7
v_call: TRBV18
cdr3_aa: CASSPRAEGNEQYF
cdr3_nt: TGTGCCAGCTCACCCCGGGCTGAGGGTAACGAGCAGTACTTC

clone_size: NA
d_call: TRBD1
j_call: TRBJ1-2
v_call: TRBV7-9
cdr3_aa: CASSSVVTGAGYTF
cdr3_nt: TGTGCCAGCAGCTCGGTCGTAACAGGGGCTGGCTACACCTTC

clone_size: NA
d_call: NA
j_call: TRBJ2-5
v_call: TRBV5-5
cdr3_aa: CASSPEGGLGPETQYF
cdr3_nt: TGTGCCAGCAGCCCGGAGGGGGGTTTGGGCCCAGAGACCCAGTACTTC